Listed below are T cell receptor beta chains from one sample, sequenced in a study of T-cell memory formation after mild COVID-19. Via MiXCR, TCRdb re-called the 5' RACE reads, giving one row per CDR3 protein. The table shows about 560,000 distinct CDR3 sequences, with around 17% occurring only once. What was sequenced was PBMCs or a T cell subset sorted from them (not recorded which). These receptors were collected from an adult woman who had mild COVID-19 (a few samples of this study predate the infection). Cell type and time point are not known. Each CDR3 is given with its conserved first and last residue. D genes are given only for firm matches. Only part of the rows carry a size: once, few, many, or a class if the clone is expanded.

V	D	size	J	DNA	CDR3
TRBV20-1	NA	few	TRBJ2-5	TGCAGTGCTAGATGGGGTCCCCAAGAGACCCAGTACTTC	CSARWGPQETQYF
TRBV27	TRBD2	few	TRBJ2-3	TGTGCCAGCAGTTTCTTAGCGGGAGTAACGACAGATACGCAGTATTTT	CASSFLAGVTTDTQYF
TRBV29-1	NA	NA	TRBJ2-7	TGCAGCGCGGTTACCCGACACATGGAGGAGCAGTACTTC	CSAVTRHMEEQYF
TRBV20-1	TRBD1	few	TRBJ1-1	TGCAGTGCTAGAGATGAAGGAGGGGGCGCGGAGACTGAAGCTTTCTTT	CSARDEGGGAETEAFF
TRBV12-3/TRBV12-4	TRBD1	few	TRBJ1-3	TGTGCCAGCAGTAGGACAGGGGGTGGAAACACCATATATTTT	CASSRTGGGNTIYF
TRBV5-1	TRBD2	many	TRBJ2-6	TGCGCCAGCAGCACCGGGACTACGAGCTCTGGGGCCAACGTCCTGACTTTC	CASSTGTTSSGANVLTF
TRBV5-5	NA	once	TRBJ2-5	TGTGCCAGCAGCATAGGACGGGGGAAGACCCAGTACTTC	CASSIGRGKTQYF
TRBV24-1	TRBD1	few	TRBJ2-2	TGTGCCACCCAGACACCGGGACAGGGCGGCGGGGAGCTGTTTTTT	CATQTPGQGGGELFF
TRBV3-1	NA	many	TRBJ1-5	TGTGCCAGCAGCCAAGATCAGGTCGGGCAGCCCCAGCATTTT	CASSQDQVGQPQHF
TRBV5-4	TRBD2	few	TRBJ2-7	TGTGCCAGCAGCACCGGGGGAGCCACTAGCGGGACCGATCTCGAGCAGTACTTC	CASSTGGATSGTDLEQYF
TRBV4-3	TRBD2	many	TRBJ2-3	TGCGCCAGCAGCCAGGCTGGGACTAGCGGACAGACAGACACAGATACGCAGTATTTT	CASSQAGTSGQTDTDTQYF
TRBV6-1	TRBD2	NA	TRBJ2-3	TGTGCCAGCAGAGCGATAGCGGGCCCCGGCACAGATACGCAGTATTTT	CASRAIAGPGTDTQYF
TRBV12-3/TRBV12-4	TRBD1	many	TRBJ2-2	TGTGCCAGCAGTAGGGACAGGGCGAGCACCGGGGAGCTGTTTTTT	CASSRDRASTGELFF
TRBV7-9	TRBD2	NA	TRBJ2-1	TGTGCCAGCAGCTCACTAGCGGAGCCCGGGGATGAGCAGTTCTTC	CASSSLAEPGDEQFF
TRBV5-1	TRBD1	few	TRBJ2-1	TGCGCCAGCAGCTTGGGACAGGGGGCGTTGGATTCCTACAATGAGCAGTTCTTC	CASSLGQGALDSYNEQFF
TRBV7-9	NA	few	TRBJ2-3	TGTGCCAGCAGCCAACTACTAGGTACAAGGCCTGAACCCACAGATACGCAGTATTTT	CASSQLLGTRPEPTDTQYF
TRBV11-2	TRBD1	few	TRBJ1-6	TGTGCCAGCAGCTTATGGCTGGGACAGGGAAGTTCACCCCTCCACTTT	CASSLWLGQGSSPLHF
TRBV7-6	TRBD2	NA	TRBJ2-1	TGTGCCAGCAGCTCCCTCCTAGCGGGAGAGCGCTACAATGAGCAGTTCTTC	CASSSLLAGERYNEQFF
TRBV12-3/TRBV12-4	NA	few	TRBJ2-3	TGTGCCACCGGGTACGGTACGCAGTATTTT	CATGYGTQYF
TRBV15	NA	many	TRBJ2-7	TGTGCCACCAGCAGAGATTCGGGTTACGAGCAGTACTTC	CATSRDSGYEQYF
TRBV20-1	NA	few	TRBJ1-3	TGCAGTGCTAGAACCGGCGGAAACACCATATATTTT	CSARTGGNTIYF
TRBV20-1	NA	few	TRBJ1-5	TGCAGTGCTATCCACTCGAGTAGGCATAATAGCAATCAGCCCCAGCATTTT	CSAIHSSRHNSNQPQHF
TRBV20-1	NA	once	TRBJ2-3	TGCAGTGCTAGTGGTTTAACAGATACGCAGTATTTT	CSASGLTDTQYF